These T cell receptor beta chains were read from a single sample in a study of T cells in Graves' hyperthyroidism and ophthalmopathy. MiXCR, run by TCRdb on the multiplex PCR reads, gives a single entry per CDR3 protein. The top ten clones hold under 25% of a sample with about 380,000 distinct CDR3 sequences, roughly 14% of them seen once. The sequenced sample was blood. The receptors derive from a man aged 30 to 45 with Graves' hyperthyroidism that later progressed to Graves' ophthalmopathy. The CDR3 runs from the conserved cysteine through the conserved F or W.

J gene	V gene	CDR3 protein
TRBJ1-5	TRBV30	CAWSVDGNQPQHF
TRBJ2-4	TRBV11-2	CASSFEGGGKNIQYF
TRBJ2-4	TRBV19	CASSASGLAKNIQYF
TRBJ2-3	TRBV25-1	CASSEKYGDRGSSTDTQYF
TRBJ2-7	TRBV28	CASSPSGAYGQYF
TRBJ1-4	TRBV7-9	CASSLAGGGTEKLFF
TRBJ2-3	TRBV20-1	CSALVRGLDTQYF
TRBJ2-3	TRBV24-1	CATRPSGGTDTQYF
TRBJ2-7	TRBV7-8	CASSLAHDHEQYF
TRBJ2-3	TRBV5-1	CASSLEGAKVDTQYF
TRBJ2-5	TRBV20-1	CSGPIRGSETQYF
TRBJ1-1	TRBV19	CASSISVTGNTEAFF
TRBJ1-4	TRBV11-3	CASSLLTATNEKLFF
TRBJ1-5	TRBV4-1	CASSPGPNSNQPQHF
TRBJ2-5	TRBV5-6	CASRGAFSGGFGTQYF
TRBJ2-7	TRBV10-2	CASSNGQGASYEQYF
TRBJ2-1	TRBV20-1	CSAKGTGENEQFF
TRBJ1-2	TRBV9	CASSEGTGTELFYGYTF
TRBJ1-2	TRBV15	CATRPLEGWNYGYTF
TRBJ1-5	TRBV19	CASSTRTGGQGNRQPQHF
TRBJ1-1	TRBV7-2	CASSLGQTTGPEAFF
TRBJ2-7	TRBV6-2/TRBV6-3	CASRAGTGTYEQYF
TRBJ2-7	TRBV5-1	CASSLRGRTGDEQYF
TRBJ2-3	TRBV3-1	CASSRSGDTQYF
TRBJ1-5	TRBV19	CASSMEGQNSNQPQHF
TRBJ2-5	TRBV7-7	CASSMTSGGALETQYF
TRBJ2-1	TRBV25-1	CASSEYHREGGNEQFF
TRBJ2-3	TRBV30	CAWSVPPPYTQYF
TRBJ1-1	TRBV20-1	CSARGGAQNTEAFF
TRBJ1-2	TRBV29-1	CSVEEGTGGGGGYTF
TRBJ2-3	TRBV5-5	CASSPPTGTDTQYF
TRBJ2-2	TRBV25-1	CASSESSGTGELFF
TRBJ2-1	TRBV9	CASSGTGTVSYNEQFF
TRBJ2-7	TRBV5-1	CASSLEGHLYEQYF
TRBJ2-7	TRBV9	CASSGDGYEQYF
TRBJ2-5	TRBV20-1	CSARRAVQETQYF
TRBJ1-2	TRBV14	CASSQELVRANYGYTF
TRBJ1-6	TRBV5-1	CASSRTGNNSPLHF
TRBJ1-4	TRBV11-2	CASSLARGQATNEKLFF
TRBJ1-5	TRBV20-1	CSVATSTQSNQPQHF
TRBJ1-4	TRBV19	CASMRIATNEKLFF
TRBJ1-1	TRBV14	CASSQDRSRSTEAFF
TRBJ2-5	TRBV6-5	CASSYWEGSGVKETQYF
TRBJ2-2	TRBV9	CASSPRRVRSGTGELFF
TRBJ1-6	TRBV3-1	CASSRGSDNSPLHF
TRBJ1-6	TRBV20-1	CSAARAGQSYNSPLHF
TRBJ2-3	TRBV5-1	CASSLDLDRGTDTQYF
TRBJ1-4	TRBV6-6	CASSYSTRASGEKLFF
TRBJ2-2	TRBV10-1	CASSDQRTNTGELFF
TRBJ2-3	TRBV13	CASSPTQGTTDTQYF
TRBJ1-2	TRBV18	CASSPDREGGYTF
TRBJ2-2	TRBV2	CASSHRESGGELFF
TRBJ2-7	TRBV11-2	CASSMGSGPYEQYF
TRBJ2-1	TRBV4-1	CASSQEAGDNEQFF
TRBJ2-7	TRBV30	CAWSRGEISYEQYF
TRBJ1-1	TRBV19	CASSKSQQGRTEAFF
TRBJ1-4	TRBV6-1	CASSRPQVEGASAIGEKLFF
TRBJ2-7	TRBV7-9	CASSLMARTGGEQYF
TRBJ1-5	TRBV2	CASSIGQGGRYNQPQHF